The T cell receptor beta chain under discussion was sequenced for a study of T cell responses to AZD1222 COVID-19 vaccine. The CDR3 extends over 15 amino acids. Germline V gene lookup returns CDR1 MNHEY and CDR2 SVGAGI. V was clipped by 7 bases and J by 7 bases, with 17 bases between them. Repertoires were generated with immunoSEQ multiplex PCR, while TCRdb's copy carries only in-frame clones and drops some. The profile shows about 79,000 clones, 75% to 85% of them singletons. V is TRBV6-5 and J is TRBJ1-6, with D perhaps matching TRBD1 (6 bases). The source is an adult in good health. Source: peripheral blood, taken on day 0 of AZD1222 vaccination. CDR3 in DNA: TGTGCCAGCACCGGACAGAAAAAGCCCAATTCACCCCTCCACTTT. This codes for CASTGQKKPNSPLHF.